This TCR beta chain was sequenced for a study of T cell responses to AZD1222 COVID-19 vaccine. Concerning this clone: As yet, its antigen is unknown.

Clones were sequenced by immunoSEQ multiplex PCR, and TCRdb holds only the in-frame ones, with some missing. The table has 35,000 to 45,000 clones, around 81% seen once. The germline CDR1 and CDR2 sequences are MDHEN and SYDVKM. The CDR3 has 14 residues. V was pared by 5 bases and J by 3 bases, with 13 bases between. Study-level points and caveats: The peak T cell response came first, and repertoires were sampled only after it. The sample set comprised mostly white British donors with more females, and clonal diversity was possibly underestimated.

The V and J genes are TRBV28 and TRBJ2-5, with D uncertain. This clonotype was obtained from an adult in good health. This material consisted of peripheral blood, taken on day 0 of AZD1222 vaccination. As DNA, the CDR3 is TGTGCCAGCAGTAGGTTCTCGCGTAAAGAGACCCAGTACTTC. Translated: CASSRFSRKETQYF.